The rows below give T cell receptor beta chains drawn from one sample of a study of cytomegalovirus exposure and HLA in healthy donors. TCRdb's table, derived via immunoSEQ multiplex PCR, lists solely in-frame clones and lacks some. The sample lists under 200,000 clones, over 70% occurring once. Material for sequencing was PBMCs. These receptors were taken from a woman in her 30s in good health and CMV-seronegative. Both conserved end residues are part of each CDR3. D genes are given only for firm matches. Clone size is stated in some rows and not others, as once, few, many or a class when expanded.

TGCGCCAGCAGCTTGCACCCCGGGACAGGGCCTGGGGAGCAGTACTTC,CASSLHPGTGPGEQYF,TRBV5-1,NA,TRBJ2-7,TRBD1
TGTGCCTGGAGTCCGGTGGGGAGGAATCAGCCCCAGCATTTT,CAWSPVGRNQPQHF,TRBV30,once,TRBJ1-5,NA
TGTGCCAGCAGTGAAGAGTACTCGTCAATCTCTAGCACAGATACGCAGTATTTT,CASSEEYSSISSTDTQYF,TRBV2,NA,TRBJ2-3,NA
TGCGCCAGCAGCCAAGACCCTTCGACTAGCGGGGGGGTTTACGAGCAGTACTTC,CASSQDPSTSGGVYEQYF,TRBV4-1,NA,TRBJ2-7,TRBD2
TGTGCCTGGACCCACAGGGCGTTGATCGTGGCCAAAAACATTCAGTACTTC,CAWTHRALIVAKNIQYF,TRBV30,few,TRBJ2-4,NA
TGTGCCAGCACCCTACCTGGGGGGACGTCCTTGTCACCCCTCCACTTT,CASTLPGGTSLSPLHF,TRBV28,NA,TRBJ1-6,NA
TGCGCCAGCAGCTTGGCCGGGGGGTTCACTGAAGCTTTCTTT,CASSLAGGFTEAFF,TRBV5-1,NA,TRBJ1-1,NA
TGTGCCAGCTCACCGGGACAGACTGGGGCCAACGTCCTGACTTTC,CASSPGQTGANVLTF,TRBV18,NA,TRBJ2-6,TRBD1
TGTGCCAGCAGCTTAGACACCGAGAGGGAGCAGTACTTC,CASSLDTEREQYF,TRBV7-2,NA,TRBJ2-7,NA
TGCGCCAGCAGCTTGGCCACGGTCGGCGGCGGACTAGCCTACACAGATACGCAGTATTTT,CASSLATVGGGLAYTDTQYF,TRBV5-1,NA,TRBJ2-3,TRBD2